These 2 T cell receptor beta chains were sequenced from one sample in a study of post-analysis software for immune sequencing data. Libraries were made from TCR beta cDNA, and they carried unique molecular identifiers. Using its own MiXCR run on the PCR reads, TCRdb lists one record per CDR3 protein. This sample carries more than 500,000 distinct CDR3 sequences, roughly 34% of them seen once, and the ten largest clones take approximately 6%. General observations from the study: Roughly five TRBV segments appeared more often in patients than in controls, and TRBV5-6, TRBV5-1 and TRBV20-1 were among these.

No antigen is known for these receptors. The sequenced material came from blood. These receptors came from a girl aged 2-17 years with multiple sclerosis.

This clonotype was detected ten times or more. The V gene is TRBV20-1, the J gene TRBJ2-1; TRBD2 matches 15 bases. V shed 3 bases and J 3 bases; nucleotides not matched to a gene: 3. CDR1 is DFQATT, CDR2 SNEGSKA, per germline (reference sequence). The CDR3 contains 16 residues. The CDR3 DNA reads TGCAGTGCTAGGGCGGGACTAGCGGGGGGCTACAATGAGCAGTTCTTC. Translation gives CSARAGLAGGYNEQFF.

A few counts support this clonotype. CDR3 bases: TGTGCCAGCAGCCCTTGGGGACTAGCGGGAAACCAGGCAGATACGCAGTATTTT. This encodes CASSPWGLAGNQADTQYF. The chain links TRBV7-2 to TRBJ2-3, with TRBD2 matching over 13 bases. The CDR3 totals 18 residues. CDR1 and CDR2 (germline): SGHTA, FQGNSA. J lost 4 bases, V lost 5 bases, and 12 bases had no gene match.